The 13 T cell receptor beta chains listed next were all sequenced from one sample in a study of cytomegalovirus exposure and HLA in healthy donors. A multiplex PCR was run with 60 Vbeta primers and 13 Jbeta primers. Generated by immunoSEQ multiplex PCR, the TCRdb table keeps only in-frame clones and is missing some. The table shows roughly 200,000 clones, with around 83% occurring only once. The sample comprised PBMCs. These receptors all come from a man aged 40-55 years in good health and CMV-seropositive.

The chain is built from TRBV6-5 and TRBJ2-2, with 10 positions matching TRBD2. The CDR3 is 15 residues long. The V segment lost 4 bases and the J segment 4 bases; nucleotides outside the gene matches: 3. CDR1 and CDR2 (germline): MNHEY, SVGAGI. As DNA, the CDR3 is TGTGCCAGCAGTTCCCGACTAGCGGGCACCGGGGAGCTGTTTTTT. Translated, it gives CASSSRLAGTGELFF.

The chain uses TRBV18 and TRBJ1-2; 8 positions match TRBD1. V gave up 3 bases and J gave up 4 bases; unmatched junction bases: 7. The CDR3 consists of 15 residues. CDR1 is KGHSH and CDR2 is LQKENI in the germline V gene. CDR3 coding DNA: TGTGCCAGCTCACCGACAGGGGAGCTATCCTATGGCTACACCTTC. Translation: CASSPTGELSYGYTF.

The chain combines TRBV6-1 with TRBJ2-3; 8 bases map to TRBD1. This CDR3 has 15 amino acids. V shed 3 bases and J 4 bases; nucleotides not matched to a gene: 6. Germline V CDR1 and CDR2: MNHNS, SASEGT. The CDR3 region is CASSEQGAWADTQYF. Written as DNA, the CDR3 is TGTGCCAGCAGTGAGCAGGGGGCCTGGGCAGATACGCAGTATTTT.

The CDR3 bases are TGTGCCTGGCGGGGAAACTACAATGAGCAGTTCTTC. Translated, it gives CAWRGNYNEQFF. The V and J genes are TRBV30 and TRBJ2-1, with a weak D call TRBD2 (5 bases). The germline CDR1 and CDR2 sequences are GTSNPN and SVGIG (reference sequence). V lost 5 bases, J lost 3 bases, and 8 bases lay in between. The CDR3 loop spans 12 amino acids.

The V and J genes are TRBV5-6 and TRBJ2-7; 7 bases align to TRBD1. Trimming removed 2 bases from V and 1 base from J; junction bases left unmatched: 9. The CDR3 consists of 16 residues. Germline V gives CDR1 SGHDT, CDR2 YYEEEE. The CDR3 coding sequence is TGTGCCAGCAGCTTACGGGCAGGGGGTAGTTCCTACGAGCAGTACTTC. Encoded protein: CASSLRAGGSSYEQYF.

The V gene is TRBV27, the J gene TRBJ1-1, with unresolved D. Germline V gene sequence: CDR1 MNHEY, CDR2 SMNVEV (reference sequence). V lost 3 bases and J 11 bases, leaving 16 bases between the germline ends. This CDR3 has 13 residues. The CDR3 region is CASSFTRVGGAFF. Here the CDR3 DNA reads TGTGCCAGCAGTTTTACCCGGGTAGGAGGGGCTTTCTTT.

This clone was seen a few times. The V call is TRBV6-5, the J call TRBJ1-2; tentative D call: TRBD1 (6 bases). The germline CDR1 and CDR2 sequences are MNHEY and SVGAGI. V lost 6 bases to trimming and J lost 2 bases, with 7 bases between them. This CDR3 comprises 12 residues. The CDR3 loop reads CASRDRNYGYTF. The CDR3 DNA is TGTGCCAGCAGGGACAGAAACTATGGCTACACCTTC.

The gene calls are TRBV7-8 and TRBJ2-7; 9 bases line up with TRBD2. The CDR3 is 15 residues long. V was pared by 2 bases and J by 2 bases, with 4 bases of the junction left unmatched. Looked up from germline, CDR1 is SGHVS and CDR2 is FQNEAQ. CDR3 nucleotide sequence: TGTGCCAGCAGCTTAAGTAGCGGGGGAGCCTACGAGCAGTACTTC. Protein sequence: CASSLSSGGAYEQYF.

This chain links TRBV6-6 with TRBJ2-7; the match to TRBD1 covers 7 bases. Germline V gene data show CDR1 as MNHNY and CDR2 as SVGAGI (reference sequence). V was clipped by 6 bases and J by 5 bases; unmatched bases: 13. The CDR3 covers 15 residues. The CDR3 loop is CASSYPATGSDEQYF. The CDR3 region has the DNA TGTGCCAGCAGCTACCCCGCGACAGGGAGTGACGAGCAGTACTTC.

This clone showed up just once. The V and J genes are TRBV2 and TRBJ2-7; 8 bases are shared with TRBD1. CDR1 and CDR2 from the germline V gene are SNHLY and FYNNEI. J lost 0 bases, V lost 6 bases, and 4 bases had no gene match. The length of the CDR3 is 14 residues. The DNA of the CDR3 is TGTGCCAGCAGAGGACAGGGTACCTCCTACGAGCAGTACTTC. Its translation: CASRGQGTSYEQYF.

The sample holds one count of this clone. The chain uses TRBV6-1 and TRBJ2-5, with D perhaps matching TRBD1 (5 bases). The V end was cut by 5 bases, the J end by 5 bases, with 12 bases between. This CDR3 contains 13 residues. Looked up from germline, CDR1 is MNHNS and CDR2 is SASEGT. The CDR3 here is CASSPGKGETQYF. In DNA form, the CDR3 reads TGTGCCAGCAGTCCAGGGAAGGGCGAGACCCAGTACTTC.

The V and J genes are TRBV6-1 and TRBJ1-2; 9 bases map to TRBD1. Germline V lookup: CDR1 MNHNS, CDR2 SASEGT. V shed 0 bases, J shed 12 bases, and the junction held 8 bases outside the gene matches. This CDR3 contains 14 residues. CDR3 DNA: TGTGCCAGCAGTGAAGCCGGGACAGGGATTTCCCACACCTTC. Encoded protein: CASSEAGTGISHTF.

The CDR3 nucleotides are TGCGCCAGCAGCTTGGTTCCGCAGGGGGGCGCATCTTCTGGAAACACCATATATTTT. Residues: CASSLVPQGGASSGNTIYF. V and J are TRBV5-1 and TRBJ1-3, with 7 bases that match TRBD1. The CDR3 runs 19 residues. The germline V gene has CDR1 SGHRS and CDR2 YFSETQ. The J segment lost 1 base and the V segment lost 0 bases, leaving 13 bases of the junction unmatched. Full variable domain (outside the CDR3, taken from reference TRBV5-1 and TRBJ1-3): KAGVTQTPRYLIKTRGQQVTLSCSPISGHRSVSWYQQTPGQGLQFLFEYFSETQRNKGNFPGRFSGRQFSNSRSEMNVSTLELGDSALYLCASSLVPQGGASSGNTIYFGEGSWLTVV.